A single sample is the source of the 14 T cell receptor beta chains below, sequenced in a study of T cell responses to AZD1222 COVID-19 vaccine. Produced via immunoSEQ multiplex PCR; TCRdb's table is partial and in-frame only. The sample shows more than 150,000 clones, about 90% of them seen only once. The source material was peripheral blood, sampled 28 days after the second AZD1222 dose. The receptors shown here come from an adult who received the AZD1222 COVID-19 vaccine.

The rearrangement joins TRBV6-6 to TRBJ1-2, with D uncertain. Trimming removed 7 bases at V and 0 bases at J, with 15 bases between. The length of the CDR3 is 15 residues. Germline CDR1 and CDR2: MNHNY and SVGAGI (reference sequence). The CDR3 sequence is CASTSVRRANYGYTF. The CDR3, as DNA: TGTGCCAGCACCTCGGTGAGAAGGGCTAACTATGGCTACACCTTC.

V usage is TRBV4-2 and J usage is TRBJ2-1; D remains ambiguous. CDR3 length: 16 amino acids. CDR1 is LGHNA, CDR2 YNFKEQ, per germline. Trimming took off 1 base at V and 3 bases at J, with 13 bases between the two ends. In nucleotides, the CDR3 is TGTGCCAGCAGCCAAGTTGGGCCTAGTGACTACAATGAGCAGTTCTTC. Its translation: CASSQVGPSDYNEQFF.

The genes are TRBV2 and TRBJ1-1, with TRBD1 identical over 10 bases. This CDR3 has 15 amino acids. Germline CDR1 SNHLY, CDR2 FYNNEI. With 5 bases clipped from V and 5 bases from J, the junction kept 8 bases outside the gene matches. The CDR3 bases are TGTGCCAGCAGTAAAGGACAGGGGGTTTGGACTGAAGCTTTCTTT. It translates to CASSKGQGVWTEAFF.

The V gene is TRBV7-9, the J gene TRBJ2-3, with D unclear. The CDR3 is 14 amino acids. Trimming pared 0 bases from V and 1 base from J, leaving 5 bases between. From germline, CDR1 is SEHNR and CDR2 FQNEAQ (reference sequence). The CDR3 DNA reads as TGTGCCAGCAGCTTAGCGGGTCGCACAGATACGCAGTATTTT. Amino acid sequence: CASSLAGRTDTQYF.

This clone was detected a few times. The V call is TRBV24-1, the J call TRBJ2-2, with TRBD2 matching 7 bases. The J segment lost 0 bases and the V segment lost 7 bases, leaving 1 base of the junction unmatched. The CDR3 covers 14 residues. Germline lookup yields CDR1 KGHDR and CDR2 SFDVKD. CDR3 sequence: CATRAGPNTGELFF. The DNA of the CDR3 is TGTGCCACCAGAGCGGGACCGAACACCGGGGAGCTGTTTTTT.

This sequence joins TRBV5-1 and TRBJ2-5; perhaps TRBD2 as D (5 bases). The CDR3 runs to 13 residues. Germline CDR1 reads SGHRS; CDR2 reads YFSETQ. Trimming left V 3 bases short and J 5 bases short, with 11 bases between. CDR3: CASSSSIRETQYF. The CDR3 DNA is TGCGCCAGCAGCTCTAGCATCCGGGAGACCCAGTACTTC.

The CDR3 DNA follows: TGTGCCAGCAGTCAAGCCGGGACAGGGAGGGACACTGAAGCTTTCTTT. It is translated as CASSQAGTGRDTEAFF. This chain connects TRBV28 to TRBJ1-1, with 9 bases aligning to TRBD1. The CDR3 spans 16 residues. The V and J ends lost 5 bases and 3 bases, in that order; junction bases with no gene match: 10. The V gene's germline CDR1 is MDHEN and CDR2 SYDVKM.

J is TRBJ2-2 and V is TRBV11-2; D is perhaps TRBD2 (5 bases). Germline loops: CDR1 SGHAT, CDR2 FQNNGV. V lost 3 bases and J 1 base, leaving 9 bases between the germline ends. The CDR3 covers 15 residues. CDR3 protein: CASSFGRLNTGELFF. DNA for the CDR3: TGTGCCAGCAGCTTTGGGAGATTGAACACCGGGGAGCTGTTTTTT.

The rearrangement links TRBV2 to TRBJ1-2; D is undetermined. CDR1 SNHLY and CDR2 FYNNEI come from the germline V gene. Trimming took 3 bases from V and 4 from J, leaving 9 bases between them. CDR3 length equals 13 residues. CDR3 bases: TGTGCCAGCAGTGAGGGCCCTGGCTATGGCTACACCTTC. Translated: CASSEGPGYGYTF.

The chain has TRBV2 and TRBJ1-1; TRBD1 matches 9 bases. Per the germline V gene, CDR1 is SNHLY and CDR2 is FYNNEI. V trimming: 6 bases; J trimming: 4 bases; junction bases outside the gene matches: 6. This CDR3 has 14 residues. The CDR3: CASSQQGARTEAFF. CDR3 sequence (DNA): TGTGCCAGCAGCCAACAGGGGGCGCGCACTGAAGCTTTCTTT.

The V and J genes are TRBV7-2 and TRBJ2-7; TRBD2 matches 12 bases. V was clipped by 1 base and J by 4 bases; unmatched bases: 5. In germline, CDR1 is SGHTA, CDR2 FQGNSA. This CDR3 is 16 amino acids long. The CDR3 reads CASSLVMLAGGYEQYF. The DNA of the CDR3 is TGTGCCAGCAGCTTAGTGATGCTAGCGGGAGGGTACGAGCAGTACTTC.

This rearrangement joins TRBV27 to TRBJ2-7; D possibly corresponds to TRBD1 (5 bases). From germline, CDR1 is MNHEY and CDR2 SMNVEV (reference sequence). Trimming removed 0 bases at V and 4 bases at J, with 10 bases between. The CDR3 runs 14 residues. The CDR3: CASSLSQGGYEQYF. CDR3 DNA: TGTGCCAGCAGTTTATCGCAGGGCGGATACGAGCAGTACTTC.

This rearrangement joins TRBV30 to TRBJ1-1; D is ambiguous. The length of the CDR3 is 13 residues. V was trimmed by 7 bases and J by 5 bases, leaving 17 bases between them. Germline CDR1 reads GTSNPN; CDR2 reads SVGIG (reference sequence). The CDR3 sequence is CASTSLSDTEAFF. For the CDR3, the DNA is TGTGCCTCGACGAGCCTTTCTGATACTGAAGCTTTCTTT.

This chain links TRBV7-2 with TRBJ1-5; no reliable D call. CDR1 SGHTA and CDR2 FQGNSA come from the germline V gene. V gave up 4 bases and J gave up 7 bases, with 11 bases separating them. The CDR3 has 13 amino acids. CDR3 region: CASSWGAGQPQHF. As DNA, the CDR3 is TGTGCCAGCAGCTGGGGAGCCGGGCAGCCCCAGCATTTT.